The rows below give T cell receptor beta chains drawn from one sample of a study of response to subunit inactivated influenza vaccine. Using its own MiXCR run on the RT-PCR reads, TCRdb lists one record per CDR3 protein. The data show 500,000 to 550,000 distinct CDR3 sequences, with less than 25% seen just once and about 3% held by the top ten. The same sample was also used in a study of T cells expressing NK-cell markers.

This sample comprised CD4+ T cells sorted from PBMCs, obtained 11 to 12 days after vaccination. The receptors here all came from a man over 45 who received an inactivated influenza vaccine. The CDR3 runs from the conserved cysteine through the conserved F or W. A D gene is named only where the DNA matches it firmly. The listing skips clone size in some rows; elsewhere it reads once, few, many or a size class.

D,J,length,V,size,DNA,CDR3
TRBD2,TRBJ2-5,14,TRBV6-2/TRBV6-3,-,TGTGCCAGCAGACAAGCGGGGGGGCAAGAGACCCAGTACTTC,CASRQAGGQETQYF
TRBD1,TRBJ1-5,15,TRBV12-3/TRBV12-4,few,TGTGCCAGCAGCCCTCCGGGACAGGGAGTCCAGCCCCAGCATTTT,CASSPPGQGVQPQHF
-,TRBJ2-1,14,TRBV4-3,few,TGCGCCAGCAGCCAAGATCGGGGTTTTAATGAGCAGTTCTTC,CASSQDRGFNEQFF
TRBD2,TRBJ2-6,15,TRBV12-3/TRBV12-4,few,TGTGCCAGCAGTCCGGGGGGTGGCGGGGCCAACGTCCTGACTTTC,CASSPGGGGANVLTF
-,TRBJ2-5,13,TRBV20-1,-,TGCAGTGCTAGAGTATCCTTCCCAGAGACCCAGTACTTC,CSARVSFPETQYF
TRBD1,TRBJ2-3,14,TRBV10-3,-,TGTGCCATCACTGACAGGGATAGCACAGATACGCAGTATTTT,CAITDRDSTDTQYF
TRBD1,TRBJ2-2,16,TRBV5-1,-,TGCGCCAGCAGCTTGCTAGGACAGGGCGACGCCGGGGAGCTGTTTTTT,CASSLLGQGDAGELFF
-,TRBJ2-2,18,TRBV11-1,-,TGTGCCAGCAGCTTAGCGCGGTCCAGGGTGGTTGACACCGGGGAGCTGTTTTTT,CASSLARSRVVDTGELFF
-,TRBJ1-1,15,TRBV7-8,many,TGTGCCAGCAGGCGTAACAGGAACTCGGACACTGAAGCTTTCTTT,CASRRNRNSDTEAFF
-,TRBJ1-5,14,TRBV7-2,few,TGTGCCAGCAGCTTAGGTTTGGAGGGAGGCACCCAGCATTTT,CASSLGLEGGTQHF
TRBD2,TRBJ2-3,14,TRBV29-1,many,TGCAGCGTTGGGACTAGCTACGGCACAGATACGCAGTATTTT,CSVGTSYGTDTQYF
TRBD2,TRBJ2-3,16,TRBV7-9,many,TGTGCCAGCAGCCCAGGAGCGGGAGCGGGCACAGATACGCAGTATTTT,CASSPGAGAGTDTQYF
-,TRBJ1-6,16,TRBV4-3,-,TGCGCCAGCAGCCAGGCGCTAGGGAGTAAGAATTCACCCCTCCACTTT,CASSQALGSKNSPLHF
-,TRBJ2-7,14,TRBV30,few,TGTGCCTGGAGCGCTTGGGACGGAACCTACGAGCAGTACTTC,CAWSAWDGTYEQYF
TRBD2,TRBJ2-5,18,TRBV4-1,few,TGCGCCAGCAGCCAAGGCACGGGAGGGGCTCGGGGAGTAGAGACCCAGTACTTC,CASSQGTGGARGVETQYF
TRBD1,TRBJ2-5,16,TRBV5-1,-,TGCGCCAGCAGCTTGGTGGGACAGGGGTACTGGGAGACCCAGTACTTC,CASSLVGQGYWETQYF
-,TRBJ1-2,12,TRBV4-2,-,TGTGCCAGCAGCCCTAGAGACGGCGGTTTAACCTTC,CASSPRDGGLTF
-,TRBJ2-3,12,TRBV20-1,-,TGCAGTGCTAGCGACCTCACAGATACGCAGTATTTT,CSASDLTDTQYF
-,TRBJ1-4,12,TRBV6-6,-,TGTGCCAGCAGCGACCAGAATGAAAAACTGTTTTTT,CASSDQNEKLFF
-,TRBJ2-1,15,TRBV7-9,few,TGTGCCAGCAGCTTAGATGCGGGAACCTACAATGAGCAGTTCTTC,CASSLDAGTYNEQFF
TRBD2,TRBJ2-1,14,TRBV27,-,TGTGCCAGCAGACGAGCGGGAGGGGGCAATGAGCAGTTCTTC,CASRRAGGGNEQFF
-,TRBJ2-2,15,TRBV4-3,few,TGCGCCAGCAGCCAAGATAGGCTAGCCACCGGGGAGCTGTTTTTT,CASSQDRLATGELFF
TRBD1,TRBJ2-1,13,TRBV12-3/TRBV12-4,few,TGTGCCAGCAGTTTAGGGACAGGGGGCGCGGAGTTCTTC,CASSLGTGGAEFF
TRBD2,TRBJ2-1,15,TRBV3-1,-,TGTGCCAGCAGCCAAGGTCTAGCGGGGGGCCATGAGCAGTTCTTC,CASSQGLAGGHEQFF
TRBD2,TRBJ2-2,17,TRBV20-1,-,TGCAGTGCTACCAGACTAGCGGGGATTGCGAACACCGGGGAGCTGTTTTTT,CSATRLAGIANTGELFF
-,TRBJ2-7,12,TRBV20-1,-,TGCAGTGCTAGAGGTCCAGATTACGAGCAGTACTTC,CSARGPDYEQYF
-,TRBJ2-7,11,TRBV10-3,-,TGTGCCATCAGCGATACCTACGAGCAGTACTTC,CAISDTYEQYF
-,TRBJ2-6,19,TRBV2,once,TGTGCCAGCAGTGTTTGGGGTGGGGGTCTATCGGCAGGGGCCAACGTCCTGACTTTC,CASSVWGGGLSAGANVLTF
-,TRBJ2-5,15,TRBV3-1,-,TGTGCCAGCAGCCAGGGCTTAGTGGGCTCGGAGACCCAGTACTTC,CASSQGLVGSETQYF
-,TRBJ1-4,13,TRBV20-1,many,TGCAGTGCTGAAGACAGAGGAGGTGAAAAACTGTTTTTT,CSAEDRGGEKLFF